Each of the 8 T cell receptor beta chains below was sequenced from the same sample in a study of Ad26.COV2.S vaccination and SARS-CoV-2 variants. The protocol was immunoSEQ multiplex PCR, while the TCRdb copy is restricted to in-frame clones and leaves out a portion. The sample lists hundreds of thousands of clones; 70% to 90% were seen once. Treatment noted: approximately 18 received Ad26.COV2.S at low or high dose, single or two shots; 5 received placebo; per-sample allocation not given. After the first vaccine or placebo injection, samples were drawn on day 63. The sequenced sample was peripheral blood, obtained in a trial of Ad26.COV2.S vaccine versus placebo. These receptors were taken from a person between 18 and 59 years old who received the Ad26.COV2.S COVID-19 vaccine or a placebo.

This sequence joins TRBV2 and TRBJ2-1, with D unresolved. This CDR3 is 12 amino acids long. V lost 4 bases, J lost 8 bases, and 9 bases lay in between. Germline CDR1 reads SNHLY; CDR2 reads FYNNEI. CDR3 bases: TGTGCCAGCAGTGGAGGTTGGGATGAGCAGTTCTTC. Its translation: CASSGGWDEQFF.

V and J are TRBV5-1 and TRBJ1-6, with 7 bases identical to TRBD1. From germline, CDR1 is SGHRS and CDR2 YFSETQ. The CDR3 loop spans 15 amino acids. V lost 3 bases and J lost 7; bases outside the gene matches: 7. CDR3 loop: CASSWGTVLNSPLHF. The CDR3 bases are TGCGCCAGCAGCTGGGGGACAGTTTTAAATTCACCCCTCCACTTT.

This chain joins TRBV7-9 and TRBJ2-5; 7 nucleotides align to TRBD1. CDR3 length: 14 amino acids. V gave up 1 base and J gave up 9 bases; unmatched junction bases: 8. The germline V gene encodes CDR1 SEHNR and CDR2 FQNEAQ (reference sequence). This CDR3 reads CASSLGGLQGAQYF. The CDR3 DNA is TGTGCCAGCAGCTTAGGCGGACTCCAGGGGGCCCAGTACTTC. The whole variable domain, filled in from reference TRBV7-9 and TRBJ2-5, reads DTGVSQNPRHKITKRGQNVTFRCDPISEHNRLYWYRQTLGQGPEFLTYFQNEAQLEKSRLLSDRFSAERPKGSFSTLEIQRTEQGDSAMYLCASSLGGLQGAQYFGPGTRLLVL.

J is TRBJ2-7 and V is TRBV10-3; 9 bases fit TRBD1. J lost 5 bases, V lost 6 bases, and 8 bases had no gene match. Germline V gene sequence: CDR1 ENHRY, CDR2 SYGVKD. The CDR3 sequence is 14 residues long. The chain's CDR3 is CAISRPDRGHEQYF. CDR3 sequence (DNA): TGTGCCATCAGCCGCCCGGACAGGGGCCACGAGCAGTACTTC.

This clone occurred a few times. This sequence joins TRBV7-3 and TRBJ1-3, with 8 bases aligning to TRBD1. Germline V gene sequence: CDR1 SGHTA, CDR2 FQGTGA. The length of the CDR3 is 15 residues. J gave up 0 bases and V 4 bases, and 2 bases lay outside the gene matches. As DNA, the CDR3 is TGTGCCAGCAGCTCAGGGGGCACCTCTGGAAACACCATATATTTT. Protein product: CASSSGGTSGNTIYF.

This chain's CDR3 is CASSPTGGAAYGYTF. The CDR3 coding sequence is TGTGCCAGCTCACCCACGGGGGGGGCAGCCTATGGCTACACCTTC. The V call is TRBV18, the J call TRBJ1-2; a weak D match, TRBD1 (6 bases). Trimming took off 3 bases at V and 4 bases at J, with 15 bases between the two ends. This CDR3 has 15 amino acids. The germline V gene has CDR1 KGHSH and CDR2 LQKENI.

Comments on this clone: Within the sample, other DNA sequences also encode this same CDR3. This chain uses TRBV12-3 or TRBV12-4 with TRBJ1-1, with D maybe TRBD1 (6 bases). The CDR3 has 13 amino acids. Trimming pared 5 bases from V and 4 bases from J, leaving 11 bases between. CDR3 nucleotide sequence: TGTGCCAGCAGTATTCAGGGGAGCACTGAAGCTTTCTTT. Residues: CASSIQGSTEAFF.

The chain has TRBV30 and TRBJ1-2, with 8 bases aligning to TRBD1. The CDR3 length is 11 residues. In germline, CDR1 is GTSNPN, CDR2 SVGIG (reference sequence). Here the CDR3 DNA reads TGTGCATTCGACAGGGGCTATGGCTACACCTTC. Translated, it gives CAFDRGYGYTF. Complete variable domain (other parts from reference TRBV30 and TRBJ1-2): SQTIHQWPATLVQPVGSPLSLECTVEGTSNPNLYWYRQAAGRGLQLLFYSVGIGQISSEVPQNLSASRPQDRQFILSSKKLLLSDSGFYLCAFDRGYGYTFGSGTRLTVV.